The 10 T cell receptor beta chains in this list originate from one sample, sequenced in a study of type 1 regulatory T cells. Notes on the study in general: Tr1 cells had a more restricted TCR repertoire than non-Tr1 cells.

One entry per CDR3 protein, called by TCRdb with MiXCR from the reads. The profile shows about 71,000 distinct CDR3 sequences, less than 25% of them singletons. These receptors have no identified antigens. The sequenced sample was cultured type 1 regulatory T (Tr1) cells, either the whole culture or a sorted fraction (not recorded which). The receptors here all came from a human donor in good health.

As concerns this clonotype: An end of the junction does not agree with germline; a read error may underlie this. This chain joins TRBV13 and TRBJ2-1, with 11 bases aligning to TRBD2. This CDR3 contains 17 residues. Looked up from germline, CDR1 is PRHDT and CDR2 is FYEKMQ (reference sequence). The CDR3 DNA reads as TGTGCCAGCAGCTCTCTGGGGGGTAGCGGGAGGGCCTTGAAAGCATCCTTC. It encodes CASSSLGGSGRALKASF.

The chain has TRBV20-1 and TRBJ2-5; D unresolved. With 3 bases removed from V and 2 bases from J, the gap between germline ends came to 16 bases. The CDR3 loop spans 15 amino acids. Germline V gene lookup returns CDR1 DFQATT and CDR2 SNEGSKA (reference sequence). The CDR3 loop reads CSARAKFSTQETQYF. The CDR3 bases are TGCAGTGCTAGGGCGAAGTTTTCCACACAAGAGACCCAGTACTTC.

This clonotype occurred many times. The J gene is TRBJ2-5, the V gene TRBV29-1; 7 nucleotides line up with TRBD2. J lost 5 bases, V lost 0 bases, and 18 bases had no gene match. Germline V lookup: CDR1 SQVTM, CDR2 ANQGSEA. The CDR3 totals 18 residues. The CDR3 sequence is CSVEDLLASGRSGETQYF. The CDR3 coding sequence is TGCAGCGTTGAAGATCTTCTGGCTAGCGGACGGTCAGGGGAGACCCAGTACTTC. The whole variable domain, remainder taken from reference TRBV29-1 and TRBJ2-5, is SAVISQKPSRDICQRGTSLTIQCQVDSQVTMMFWYRQQPGQSLTLIATANQGSEATYESGFVIDKFPISRPNLTFSTLTVSNMSPEDSSIYLCSVEDLLASGRSGETQYFGPGTRLLVL.

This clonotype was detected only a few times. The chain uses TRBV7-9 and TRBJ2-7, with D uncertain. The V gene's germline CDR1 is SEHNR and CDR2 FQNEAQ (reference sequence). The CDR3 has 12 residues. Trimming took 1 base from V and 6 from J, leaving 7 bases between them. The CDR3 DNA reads TGTGCCAGCAGCTTAGGACAAAGCGAGCAGTACTTC. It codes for CASSLGQSEQYF. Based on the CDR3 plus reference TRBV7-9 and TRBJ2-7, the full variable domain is DTGVSQNPRHKITKRGQNVTFRCDPISEHNRLYWYRQTLGQGPEFLTYFQNEAQLEKSRLLSDRFSAERPKGSFSTLEIQRTEQGDSAMYLCASSLGQSEQYFGPGTRLTVT.

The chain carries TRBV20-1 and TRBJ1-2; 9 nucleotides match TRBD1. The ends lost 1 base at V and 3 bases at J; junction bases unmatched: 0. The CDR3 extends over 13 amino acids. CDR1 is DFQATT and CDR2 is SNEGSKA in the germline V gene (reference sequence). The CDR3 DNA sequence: TGCAGTGCTAGAGGGACAGGGGACTATGGCTACACCTTC. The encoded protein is CSARGTGDYGYTF.

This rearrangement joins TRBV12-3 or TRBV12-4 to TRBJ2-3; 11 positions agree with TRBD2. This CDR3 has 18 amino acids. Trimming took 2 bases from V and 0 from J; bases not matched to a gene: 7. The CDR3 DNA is TGTGCCAGCAGTTTAAGCCTAGCGGGAGGTTTTAGCACAGATACGCAGTATTTT. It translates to CASSLSLAGGFSTDTQYF.

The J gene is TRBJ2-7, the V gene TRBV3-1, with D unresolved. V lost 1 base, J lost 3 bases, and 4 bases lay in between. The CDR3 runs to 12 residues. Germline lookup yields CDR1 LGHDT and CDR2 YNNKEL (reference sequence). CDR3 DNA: TGTGCCAGCAGCCAAGGTGGCTACGAGCAGTACTTC. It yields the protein CASSQGGYEQYF.

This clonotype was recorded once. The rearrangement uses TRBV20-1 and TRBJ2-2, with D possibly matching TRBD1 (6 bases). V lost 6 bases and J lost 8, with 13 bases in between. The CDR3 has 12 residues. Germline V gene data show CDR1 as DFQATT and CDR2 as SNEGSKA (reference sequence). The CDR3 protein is CSAGSGTGELFF. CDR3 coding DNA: TGCAGTGCGGGTAGTGGGACAGGGGAGCTGTTTTTT.

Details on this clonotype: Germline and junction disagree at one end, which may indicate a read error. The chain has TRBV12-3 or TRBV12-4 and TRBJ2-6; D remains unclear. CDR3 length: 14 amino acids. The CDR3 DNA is TGCGCCAGCCTTCATAGAGCTGGGGCCAACGTCCTGACTTTC. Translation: CASLHRAGANVLTF.

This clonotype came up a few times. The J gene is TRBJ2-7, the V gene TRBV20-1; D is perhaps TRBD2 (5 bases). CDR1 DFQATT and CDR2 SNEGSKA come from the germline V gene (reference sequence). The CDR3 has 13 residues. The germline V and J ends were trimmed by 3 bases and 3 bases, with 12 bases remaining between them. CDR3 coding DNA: TGCAGTGCTAGTGGAGGACCTCTCTACGAGCAGTACTTC. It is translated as CSASGGPLYEQYF.